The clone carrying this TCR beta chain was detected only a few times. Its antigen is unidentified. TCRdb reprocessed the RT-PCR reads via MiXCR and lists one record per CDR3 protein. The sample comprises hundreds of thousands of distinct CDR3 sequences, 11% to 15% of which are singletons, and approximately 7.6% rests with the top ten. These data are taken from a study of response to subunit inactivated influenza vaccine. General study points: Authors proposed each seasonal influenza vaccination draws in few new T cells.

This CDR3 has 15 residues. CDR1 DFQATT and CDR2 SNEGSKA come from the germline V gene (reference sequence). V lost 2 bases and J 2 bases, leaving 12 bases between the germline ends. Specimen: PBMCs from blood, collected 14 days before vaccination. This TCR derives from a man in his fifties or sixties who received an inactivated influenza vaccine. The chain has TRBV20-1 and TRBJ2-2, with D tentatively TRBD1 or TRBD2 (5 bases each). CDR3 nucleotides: TGCAGTGCTAGATCCGAGGGGACCAACACCGGGGAGCTGTTTTTT. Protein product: CSARSEGTNTGELFF.